A single sample gave rise to the 19 T cell receptor beta chains below, sequenced in a study of CD8+ T cells in alopecia areata. Extraction of RNA preceded its reverse transcription into cDNA, which served as the sequencing template. Profiled with immunoSEQ multiplex PCR; TCRdb holds only in-frame clones, not every one. The data hold 110,000 or so clones, with approximately 60% observed a single time. Sequencing was done on a sample of CD4+ T cells sorted from blood. These TCRs come from a human donor in good health.

There are a few counts of this clone. CDR3 in amino acids: CASKYQEASTEAFF. The CDR3 nucleotides read TGTGCCAGCAAGTACCAGGAGGCCAGCACTGAAGCTTTCTTT. The J gene is TRBJ1-1, the V gene TRBV27; D uncertain. The length of the CDR3 is 14 residues. In germline, CDR1 is MNHEY, CDR2 SMNVEV (reference sequence). The V gene lost 7 bases and the J gene lost 4 bases, with 16 bases spanning the gap.

The rearrangement uses TRBV5-1 and TRBJ2-5; TRBD1 is a possible D gene (6 bases). There are 14 residues in the CDR3. V was trimmed by 4 bases and J by 2 bases, leaving 12 bases between them. CDR1 is SGHRS and CDR2 is YFSETQ in the germline V gene. The CDR3 reads CASSPGTKQETQYF. The CDR3 DNA follows: TGCGCCAGCAGCCCCGGGACAAAGCAAGAGACCCAGTACTTC.

The chain employs TRBV29-1 and TRBJ1-1; perhaps TRBD1 as D (6 bases). Germline V CDR1 and CDR2: SQVTM, ANQGSEA. Trimming took off 5 bases at V and 1 base at J, with 11 bases between the two ends. The CDR3 covers 13 residues. CDR3 loop: CSVTRGQNTEAFF. CDR3 DNA sequence: TGCAGCGTTACCCGGGGGCAGAACACTGAAGCTTTCTTT.

The rearrangement uses TRBV6-4 and TRBJ2-5, with 9 bases identical to TRBD2. The length of the CDR3 is 15 residues. Trimming at V came to 2 bases and at J to 4 bases, leaving 5 bases not matched to a gene. Germline loops: CDR1 MRHNA, CDR2 SNTAGT. In DNA, the CDR3 is TGTGCCAGCAGTGACGGAGCGGGGGGTAGAGAGACCCAGTACTTC. This codes for CASSDGAGGRETQYF.

This rearrangement joins TRBV5-1 to TRBJ1-2; D is ambiguous. Between the trimmed V and J ends, which lost 4 bases and 0 bases, there was a span of 10 bases. CDR1 is SGHRS and CDR2 is YFSETQ in the germline V gene. The CDR3 runs 14 residues. CDR3 nucleotides: TGCGCCAGCAGCCCGGACGGTACTAACTATGGCTACACCTTC. Translation gives CASSPDGTNYGYTF.

This clone was seen only a few times. V gene TRBV29-1 combines with J gene TRBJ2-1; 8 bases map to TRBD1. V lost 5 bases, J lost 8 bases, and 2 bases stayed unmatched. This CDR3 is 11 amino acids long. Germline V CDR1 and CDR2: SQVTM, ANQGSEA. This chain's CDR3 is CSVNRGDEQFF. The CDR3 DNA sequence: TGCAGCGTTAACAGGGGGGATGAGCAGTTCTTC.

This chain joins TRBV29-1 and TRBJ1-2; 7 positions agree with TRBD1. The CDR3 is made up of 14 amino acids. V trimming: 5 bases; J trimming: 1 base; junction bases outside the gene matches: 7. In germline, CDR1 is SQVTM, CDR2 ANQGSEA. The chain's CDR3 is CSVLGTVVNYGYTF. CDR3 in DNA: TGCAGCGTTCTAGGGACAGTTGTTAACTATGGCTACACCTTC.

The chain carries TRBV30 and TRBJ2-1; D is perhaps TRBD2 (5 bases). The V and J ends lost 0 bases and 4 bases respectively, with 10 bases between them. The CDR3 loop spans 14 amino acids. Per germline, CDR1 GTSNPN and CDR2 SVGIG (reference sequence). In DNA form, the CDR3 reads TGTGCCTGGAGTGTACTTTGGGAGTACAATGAGCAGTTCTTC. Translating gives CAWSVLWEYNEQFF.

This sequence joins TRBV30 and TRBJ1-6; D might be TRBD1 (5 bases). Germline CDR1 is GTSNPN and CDR2 is SVGIG (reference sequence). The ends were cut back, 1 base at V and 7 bases at J, with 11 bases in the middle. The CDR3 length is 14 residues. In DNA, the CDR3 is TGTGCCTGGAGTGCCGGGACCGTGAATTCACCCCTCCACTTT. As protein: CAWSAGTVNSPLHF.

This chain links TRBV11-1 with TRBJ2-3, with a tentative D call TRBD1 (5 bases). Trimming cost V 5 bases and J 3 bases, with 12 bases left between them. CDR1 is SGHAT, CDR2 FQDESV, per germline (reference sequence). The CDR3 runs 14 residues. CDR3: CASSHLTETDTQYF. The CDR3 region has the DNA TGTGCCAGCAGCCATTTGACAGAAACAGATACGCAGTATTTT.

This clone was seen only a few times. V is TRBV7-2 and J is TRBJ1-1; D unresolved. The V end lost 5 bases, the J end lost 2 bases, and 15 bases lay between the germline ends. The CDR3 length is 15 residues. Germline V CDR1 and CDR2: SGHTA, FQGNSA. CDR3 residues: CASSQRPDSNTEAFF. In DNA, the CDR3 is TGTGCCAGCAGCCAGCGACCGGACTCTAACACTGAAGCTTTCTTT.

The gene calls are TRBV6-5 and TRBJ1-2; tentative D call: TRBD1 (5 bases). V lost 4 bases, J lost 4 bases, and 16 bases lay in between. Germline values: CDR1 MNHEY, CDR2 SVGAGI. CDR3 length: 15 amino acids. The CDR3 loop reads CASSSPLWGGYGYTF. DNA of the CDR3: TGTGCCAGCAGTTCCCCACTCTGGGGGGGCTATGGCTACACCTTC.

To note about this clone: This specimen includes other DNA sequences encoding the same CDR3. The V gene is TRBV5-1, the J gene TRBJ2-5, with 8 bases matching TRBD1. This CDR3 spans 14 amino acids. After removal of 1 base from V and 5 bases from J, the junction contained 4 bases not matched to a gene. Germline values: CDR1 SGHRS, CDR2 YFSETQ. In DNA form, the CDR3 reads TGCGCCAGCAGCTTGACAGGGGGTCAGGAGACCCAGTACTTC. As protein: CASSLTGGQETQYF.

The chain employs TRBV29-1 and TRBJ1-4; no definite D call. CDR1 SQVTM and CDR2 ANQGSEA come from the germline V gene. This CDR3 spans 12 amino acids. The germline V and J ends were trimmed by 4 bases and 8 bases, with 11 bases remaining between them. The CDR3 DNA reads TGCAGCGTTGCGTGGGTGGGCGAAAAACTGTTTTTT. Amino acid sequence: CSVAWVGEKLFF.

The chain links TRBV6-5 to TRBJ2-6, with 8 positions matching TRBD1. This CDR3 region has 15 residues. Looked up from germline, CDR1 is MNHEY and CDR2 is SVGAGI. After removal of 7 bases from V and 2 bases from J, the junction contained 4 bases not matched to a gene. CDR3 protein: CASKPQGAGANVLTF. The CDR3 DNA is TGTGCCAGCAAACCACAGGGGGCTGGGGCCAACGTCCTGACTTTC.

V gene TRBV4-2 combines with J gene TRBJ2-5; 8 bases align to TRBD2. The CDR3 totals 12 residues. Trimming at V came to 0 bases and at J to 14 bases, leaving 5 bases not matched to a gene. The V gene's germline CDR1 is LGHNA and CDR2 YNFKEQ. Here the CDR3 reads CASSQDSGALYF. In nucleotides, the CDR3 is TGTGCCAGCAGCCAAGATAGCGGGGCCCTCTACTTC.

This sequence joins TRBV29-1 and TRBJ2-7; 9 bases match TRBD2. CDR3 length equals 11 residues. V shed 6 bases and J 6 bases; nucleotides not matched to a gene: 3. CDR1 and CDR2 (germline): SQVTM, ANQGSEA. The CDR3 DNA reads TGCAGCGTGGGACTAGCTAGCGAGCAGTACTTC. This translates into CSVGLASEQYF.

The chain recombines TRBV10-2 with TRBJ2-3, with TRBD2 identical over 12 bases. Trimming at V came to 3 bases and at J to 5 bases, leaving 6 bases not matched to a gene. The CDR3 runs 16 residues. Germline V gene data show CDR1 as WSHSY and CDR2 as SAAADI. The CDR3 spells CASSDSLAGGQDTQYF. The CDR3 nucleotides are TGCGCCAGCAGTGACTCACTAGCGGGGGGTCAAGATACGCAGTATTTT.

The rearrangement uses TRBV19 and TRBJ2-7, with D tentatively TRBD2 (6 bases). CDR3 size: 14 residues. Germline CDR1 is LNHDA and CDR2 is SQIVND (reference sequence). The CDR3 reads CCSQVRGRPYEQYF. CDR3 sequence (DNA): TGTTGTTCTCAAGTGCGGGGTCGACCCTACGAGCAGTACTTC.